These T cell receptor beta chains were read from a single sample in a study of quantifying T cell responses using KT2 cells. TCRdb analysed the UMI-ligation and nested PCR reads with MiXCR anew, one entry per CDR3 protein. The table has tens of thousands of distinct CDR3 sequences, more than 7% seen once; the top ten hold about 15%. The sequencing sample was made of PBMCs spiked with cells of the T cell clone KT2. The receptors were sampled from a human donor. The CDR3 runs from the conserved cysteine through the conserved F or W.

j_gene	v_gene	CDR3aa
TRBJ2-1	TRBV7-9	CASTSPGGGRFEQFF
TRBJ1-1	TRBV7-9	CASSPRGAVMNTEAFF
TRBJ2-1	TRBV4-2	CASSQDLGPHNEQFF
TRBJ2-7	TRBV7-9	CASSLGDLGTYEQYF
TRBJ1-1	TRBV29-1	CSVEDRLNTEAFF
TRBJ2-1	TRBV5-6	CASSFERFEQFF
TRBJ2-2	TRBV4-2	CASSQDGASGGVGELFF
TRBJ1-1	TRBV5-4	CASSYQDRSGAEAFF
TRBJ2-1	TRBV20-1	CSAATSGRLREQFF
TRBJ2-7	TRBV20-1	CSAWEASSYEQYF
TRBJ2-7	TRBV10-3	CAISERGRYEQYF
TRBJ2-5	TRBV18	CASSPGTTQYF
TRBJ2-2	TRBV29-1	CSVERIGNTGELFF
TRBJ2-4	TRBV29-1	CSVGRRLAGGWAKNIQYF
TRBJ2-5	TRBV20-1	CSASLVSGKETQYF
TRBJ2-1	TRBV28	CASSPLGLAGVNEQFF
TRBJ2-1	TRBV12-3/TRBV12-4	CASTYGTVEQFF
TRBJ1-1	TRBV28	CASNTGTDTEAFF
TRBJ2-3	TRBV12-3/TRBV12-4	CASSHTSGSTDTQYF
TRBJ1-1	TRBV9	CASSVSGRGNTEAFF
TRBJ1-2	TRBV20-1	CSAEEPGDPNYGYTF
TRBJ1-6	TRBV12-3/TRBV12-4	CASSFGGLDSPLHF
TRBJ2-7	TRBV6-6	CASTPGPRGGRMYEQYF
TRBJ2-7	TRBV4-2	CASSQEGASQYEQYF
TRBJ2-3	TRBV20-1	CSARLAGDTQYF
TRBJ2-7	TRBV14	CASSPGYSYEQYF
TRBJ1-1	TRBV9	CASRKQDGAGHANTEAFF
TRBJ2-7	TRBV29-1	CSVRQDFSYEQYF
TRBJ1-3	TRBV9	CASSPLPGSSGNTIYF
TRBJ2-3	TRBV7-3	CASRPTLSSTDTQYF
TRBJ2-5	TRBV15	CATSRATGGETQYF
TRBJ1-5	TRBV20-1	CSARRQGSQPQHF
TRBJ2-7	TRBV6-5	CASSRGGGTAAGGNYEQYF
TRBJ2-3	TRBV6-4	CASSPFGGQSTDTQYF
TRBJ1-5	TRBV6-5	CASSSDRGSNQPQHF
TRBJ2-3	TRBV7-2	CASQSGTRADTQYF
TRBJ1-1	TRBV7-9	CASSSRQGTEAFF
TRBJ2-7	TRBV10-1	CASSVSGRVVEQYF
TRBJ1-1	TRBV14	CASSQVHRAPVTEAFF
TRBJ1-1	TRBV29-1	CSVEDRGGREAFF
TRBJ1-6	TRBV20-1	CSARQAGQGLHSPLHF
TRBJ1-1	TRBV5-1	CASSFSGPGENTEAFF
TRBJ2-2	TRBV11-2	CASSLLSGELFF
TRBJ2-1	TRBV24-1	CATSDPGLAGPEQFF
TRBJ1-2	TRBV12-3/TRBV12-4	CASSLLGPSNYGYTF
TRBJ1-1	TRBV6-4	CASSPGGEMATEAFF
TRBJ2-7	TRBV12-5	CASGLVRGEQYF
TRBJ2-1	TRBV5-1	CASSLRPEGRGTLREQFF
TRBJ1-6	TRBV2	CASSENLGGASPLHF
TRBJ2-2	TRBV7-3	CASSRRTASNTGELFF
TRBJ1-5	TRBV10-2	CASSESNQPQHF
TRBJ2-3	TRBV6-6	CASSYSAGRGDTQYF
TRBJ2-1	TRBV20-1	CSASLRREPGHEQFF